The T cell receptor beta chain described here comes from a study of a mutant IDH1 vaccine in newly diagnosed glioma. In the study overall: The study started vaccination 4-6 weeks after radiotherapy alone, or with temozolomide cycles.

Concerning this clone: The antigen is not known.

Sample time point: week 23, last vaccination. Vaccination comprised doses that each held 300 ug of mutant IDH1 20-mer peptide, plus topical imiquimod. This CDR3 is built from 14 residues. V lost 4 bases and J 3 bases, leaving 10 bases between the germline ends. Per the germline V gene, CDR1 is SGHVS and CDR2 is FNYEAQ. TCRdb's copy holds only in-frame clones and misses some; the assay was immunoSEQ multiplex PCR. This repertoire shows some 80,000 clones, approximately 89% found once; its top ten account for around 0.77%. V and J are TRBV7-6 and TRBJ1-5, with D uncertain. This TCR was recovered from a woman in her fifties or sixties with glioma. Sequences were derived from PBMCs, sampled from a glioma patient whose treatment included an IDH1 peptide vaccine. The CDR3 loop reads CASSSGLFNQPQHF. The CDR3, as DNA: TGTGCCAGCAGCTCCGGACTCTTCAATCAGCCCCAGCATTTT.